The next 2 T cell receptor beta chains were all read from a single sample in a study of blood T cell repertoires in COVID-19. Measured with immunoSEQ multiplex PCR; TCRdb has only the in-frame clones, and not every one. Of roughly 200,000 clones listed, 83% were seen once; the top ten hold roughly 1.2%. Sequenced sample: peripheral blood. Receptors originate from a woman under 40 with COVID-19, enrolled during active disease.

The V and J genes are TRBV6-5 and TRBJ1-6; 7 bases agree with TRBD1. V lost 10 bases and J lost 5; bases outside the gene matches: 8. CDR1 is MNHEY and CDR2 is SVGAGI in the germline V gene. The CDR3 contains 14 residues. The CDR3: CAIKTGPDNSPLHF. The CDR3 DNA is TGTGCCATCAAGACAGGGCCCGATAATTCACCCCTCCACTTT.

CDR3 residues: CASSGAPGQGAYNSPLHF. The CDR3 nucleotides are TGTGCCAGCAGCGGGGCCCCCGGGCAGGGGGCATATAATTCACCCCTCCACTTT. The chain employs TRBV9 and TRBJ1-6; 8 bases are shared with TRBD1. The CDR3 spans 18 residues. The V gene's germline CDR1 is SGDLS and CDR2 YYNGEE. V shed 3 bases, J shed 4 bases, and the junction held 12 bases outside the gene matches. Using reference TRBV9 and TRBJ1-6 for the parts outside the CDR3, the full variable domain is DSGVTQTPKHLITATGQRVTLRCSPRSGDLSVYWYQQSLDQGLQFLIQYYNGEERAKGNILERFSAQQFPDLHSELNLSSLELGDSALYFCASSGAPGQGAYNSPLHFGNGTRLTVT.